Listed here are 23 T cell receptor beta chains from one sample, sequenced in a study of T cells after somatic rescue of genetic block. Assay used: immunoSEQ multiplex PCR; TCRdb lists only in-frame clones, some missing. The sample consists of tens of thousands of clones, approximately 90% of them appearing once. The material sequenced was peripheral blood mononuclear cells (PBMCs). These receptors all come from a woman in her late teens or twenties.

In this sample, this clone turned up once. V and J are TRBV5-1 and TRBJ2-5, with a possible D match to TRBD2 (5 bases). Trimming cost V 0 bases and J 1 base, with 7 bases left between them. The CDR3 is 14 residues long. Germline values: CDR1 SGHRS, CDR2 YFSETQ. The DNA for the CDR3 is TGCGCCAGCAGCTTGGTCGGACTCCAAGAGACCCAGTACTTC. Residues: CASSLVGLQETQYF.

This clone was seen a handful of times. The rearrangement uses TRBV9 and TRBJ1-1; D is unclear. The CDR3 extends over 14 amino acids. In germline, CDR1 is SGDLS, CDR2 YYNGEE. V dropped 0 bases and J dropped 0 bases, with 6 bases sitting between them. The CDR3 spells CASSVDGMNTEAFF. The CDR3 region has the DNA TGTGCCAGCAGCGTAGACGGGATGAACACTGAAGCTTTCTTT. Using reference TRBV9 and TRBJ1-1 for the parts outside the CDR3, the full variable domain is DSGVTQTPKHLITATGQRVTLRCSPRSGDLSVYWYQQSLDQGLQFLIQYYNGEERAKGNILERFSAQQFPDLHSELNLSSLELGDSALYFCASSVDGMNTEAFFGQGTRLTVV.

The rearrangement links TRBV9 to TRBJ2-1; D remains unclear. V was shortened by 4 bases and J by 5 bases, with 13 bases between the two germline ends. Germline V gene sequence: CDR1 SGDLS, CDR2 YYNGEE. This CDR3 is 14 amino acids long. CDR3 bases: TGTGCCAGCAGCCCGCAGAGAGCTGACAATGAGCAGTTCTTC. This codes for CASSPQRADNEQFF.

The rearrangement joins TRBV5-6 to TRBJ1-5, with D unresolved. CDR3 length: 16 residues. The germline gives CDR1 SGHDT, CDR2 YYEEEE. V lost 0 bases and J 0 bases, leaving 10 bases between the germline ends. CDR3: CASSLDSSYSNQPQHF. In DNA, the CDR3 is TGTGCCAGCAGCTTGGACAGCAGTTATAGCAATCAGCCCCAGCATTTT.

This chain links TRBV5-1 with TRBJ1-2; 9 bases match TRBD1. The CDR3 loop spans 12 amino acids. The germline CDR1 and CDR2 sequences are SGHRS and YFSETQ. V was clipped by 3 bases and J by 8 bases; unmatched bases: 2. The CDR3 nucleotides are TGCGCCAGCAGCTGGACAGGGGAGGGCTACACCTTC. This translates into CASSWTGEGYTF.

The V call is TRBV15, the J call TRBJ2-5; 10 nucleotides line up with TRBD1. CDR3 length: 14 residues. V lost 6 bases and J lost 5; bases outside the gene matches: 6. The germline gives CDR1 LNHNV, CDR2 YYDKDF (reference sequence). In DNA, the CDR3 is TGTGCCACCAGGGGGACAGGGGAACCGGAGACCCAGTACTTC. It encodes CATRGTGEPETQYF. The full variable domain, its missing parts supplied by reference TRBV15 and TRBJ2-5, is DAMVIQNPRYQVTQFGKPVTLSCSQTLNHNVMYWYQQKSSQAPKLLFHYYDKDFNNEADTPDNFQSRRPNTSFCFLDIRSPGLGDTAMYLCATRGTGEPETQYFGPGTRLLVL.

The sample holds a few counts of this clone. This sequence joins TRBV28 and TRBJ2-4; D remains unclear. The length of the CDR3 is 14 residues. Deletions cut 9 bases from V and 1 base from J, with 13 bases between. CDR1 and CDR2 (germline): MDHEN, SYDVKM. This CDR3 is CASARDGAKNIQYF. In DNA form, the CDR3 reads TGTGCCAGTGCCCGAGACGGGGCCAAAAACATTCAGTACTTC.

This clone was seen only once. The rearrangement uses TRBV28 and TRBJ2-7; D is possibly TRBD2 (6 bases). The CDR3 is made up of 13 amino acids. The V end was cut by 6 bases, the J end by 2 bases, with 11 bases between. CDR1 is MDHEN and CDR2 is SYDVKM in the germline V gene. The CDR3 protein is CASSGGATYEQYF. The DNA for the CDR3 is TGTGCCAGCAGCGGCGGGGCTACCTACGAGCAGTACTTC.

The genes are TRBV7-2 and TRBJ1-2; D remains unclear. Germline loops: CDR1 SGHTA, CDR2 FQGNSA. The CDR3 runs to 16 residues. V was shortened by 5 bases and J by 1 base, with 17 bases between the two germline ends. CDR3 DNA: TGTGCCAGCAGCCAAAAGGTCGCCCACCTTAACTATGGCTACACCTTC. It specifies CASSQKVAHLNYGYTF.

This clone has a single count. The chain joins TRBV7-3 to TRBJ2-3; no reliable D call. The CDR3 is 17 residues long. V shed 2 bases and J shed 2 bases, with 17 bases lying between them. CDR1 is SGHTA and CDR2 is FQGTGA in the germline V gene. The CDR3 spells CASSLESATRFTDTQYF. Here the CDR3 DNA reads TGTGCCAGCAGCTTAGAATCGGCCACCCGTTTCACAGATACGCAGTATTTT.

This chain connects TRBV5-1 to TRBJ1-1; no definite D call. Per germline, CDR1 SGHRS and CDR2 YFSETQ. This CDR3 has 15 amino acids. Between the trimmed V and J ends, which lost 0 bases and 0 bases, there was a span of 9 bases. CDR3 sequence reads: CASSLGPGLNTEAFF. CDR3 DNA: TGCGCCAGCAGCTTGGGCCCAGGACTGAACACTGAAGCTTTCTTT.

The chain has TRBV18 and TRBJ2-1, with 9 bases identical to TRBD1. Germline trimming cut 5 bases from V and 2 bases from J; bases unmatched to any gene: 4. The germline CDR1 and CDR2 sequences are KGHSH and LQKENI. The CDR3 contains 15 residues. The CDR3 DNA follows: TGTGCCAGCTCATCGGGACAGGGCCCCTACAATGAGCAGTTCTTC. It codes for CASSSGQGPYNEQFF. The variable domain in full, with the rest retrieved from reference TRBV18 and TRBJ2-1, is NAGVMQNPRHLVRRRGQEARLRCSPMKGHSHVYWYRQLPEEGLKFMVYLQKENIIDESGMPKERFSAEFPKEGPSILRIQQVVRGDSAAYFCASSSGQGPYNEQFFGPGTRLTVL.

This rearrangement joins TRBV28 to TRBJ2-3; D perhaps matches TRBD1 (6 bases). CDR3 length: 19 residues. Trimming took 3 bases from V and 1 from J, leaving 23 bases between them. CDR1 is MDHEN and CDR2 is SYDVKM in the germline V gene. The CDR3 loop is CASSFPGVATLSGTDTQYF. CDR3 nucleotides: TGTGCCAGCAGTTTCCCAGGGGTCGCGACTTTATCAGGCACAGATACGCAGTATTTT.

The table lists this clone with a count of one. This chain links TRBV5-4 with TRBJ1-2; possibly TRBD1 for D (6 bases). The V end was cut by 6 bases, the J end by 5 bases, with 20 bases between. The CDR3 is 15 residues long. CDR1 is SGHNT, CDR2 YYREEE, per germline (reference sequence). The CDR3 DNA follows: TGTGCCAGCACCCTCCCGGGGGGCGCTGAGTATGGCTACACCTTC. Its protein product is CASTLPGGAEYGYTF.

The rearrangement uses TRBV6-6 and TRBJ1-1; tentative D call: TRBD1 (6 bases). The CDR3 has 14 residues. The V end was cut by 6 bases, the J end by 1 base, with 12 bases between. Germline values: CDR1 MNHNY, CDR2 SVGAGI (reference sequence). CDR3 nucleotide sequence: TGTGCCAGCAGCCGAGGGGGACCGAACACTGAAGCTTTCTTT. The encoded protein is CASSRGGPNTEAFF.

V usage is TRBV16 and J usage is TRBJ1-1; D unresolved. The length of the CDR3 is 14 residues. The germline gives CDR1 KGHSY, CDR2 FQNENV. V was clipped by 0 bases and J by 1 base, with 6 bases between them. The CDR3 sequence: CASSQSAGNTEAFF. The CDR3 DNA reads TGTGCCAGCAGCCAATCCGCGGGGAACACTGAAGCTTTCTTT.

The CDR3, as DNA: TGTGCCAGCAGTTACTACGGGGGTTCACCCCTCCACTTT. Protein product: CASSYYGGSPLHF. This chain links TRBV6-5 with TRBJ1-6; D is possibly TRBD1 (5 bases). Per germline, CDR1 MNHEY and CDR2 SVGAGI. The CDR3 is made up of 13 amino acids. The V end was cut by 1 base, the J end by 9 bases, with 7 bases between.

The rearrangement joins TRBV5-1 to TRBJ2-5, with a tentative D call TRBD1 (6 bases). Trimming shortened V by 4 bases and J by 2 bases, and 15 bases separated the two germline ends. The germline V gene encodes CDR1 SGHRS and CDR2 YFSETQ. The CDR3 runs 15 residues. CDR3 protein: CASSRPGQGQETQYF. The CDR3 region has the DNA TGCGCCAGCAGCCGCCCGGGACAAGGACAAGAGACCCAGTACTTC.

V gene TRBV27 combines with J gene TRBJ2-2; 10 bases fit TRBD1. Losses at the gene ends were 5 bases for V and 6 bases for J; bases not matched to a gene: 9. The CDR3 loop spans 16 amino acids. Looked up from germline, CDR1 is MNHEY and CDR2 is SMNVEV (reference sequence). The CDR3 bases are TGTGCCAGCAGTGCGACAGGGGGCGCGGTCCCCGGGGAGCTGTTTTTT. Translating it yields CASSATGGAVPGELFF.

V usage is TRBV4-2 and J usage is TRBJ1-3, with a possible D match to TRBD1 (5 bases). Germline CDR1 reads LGHNA; CDR2 reads YNFKEQ. With 0 bases removed from V and 4 bases from J, the gap between germline ends came to 13 bases. The CDR3 loop spans 16 amino acids. CDR3 region: CASSQDGTVVGNTIYF. As DNA, the CDR3 is TGTGCCAGCAGCCAAGATGGGACGGTGGTAGGAAACACCATATATTTT.

The chain has TRBV7-9 and TRBJ2-7; 7 bases map to TRBD1. Trimming cost V 5 bases and J 2 bases; bases outside gene matches: 12. Per the germline V gene, CDR1 is SEHNR and CDR2 is FQNEAQ (reference sequence). CDR3 length: 16 residues. CDR3 loop: CASSLRRDRGPYEQYF. CDR3 nucleotides: TGTGCCAGCAGCCTTCGCCGGGACAGAGGGCCCTACGAGCAGTACTTC.

Written as DNA, the CDR3 is TGCGCCAGCAGCGGCGGGGTGGGGCGAGAAAAACTGTTTTTT. It yields the protein CASSGGVGREKLFF. The gene calls are TRBV5-1 and TRBJ1-4; maybe TRBD1 (5 bases). The V and J ends lost 4 bases and 8 bases respectively, with 15 bases between them. Germline CDR1 SGHRS, CDR2 YFSETQ. The CDR3 is 14 amino acids.

V is TRBV13 and J is TRBJ2-2; D remains ambiguous. Looked up from germline, CDR1 is PRHDT and CDR2 is FYEKMQ (reference sequence). CDR3 length: 12 amino acids. The V gene lost 3 bases and the J gene lost 7 bases, with 6 bases spanning the gap. The CDR3 region is CASSFEIGELFF. CDR3 in DNA: TGTGCCAGCAGCTTCGAGATCGGGGAGCTGTTTTTT.